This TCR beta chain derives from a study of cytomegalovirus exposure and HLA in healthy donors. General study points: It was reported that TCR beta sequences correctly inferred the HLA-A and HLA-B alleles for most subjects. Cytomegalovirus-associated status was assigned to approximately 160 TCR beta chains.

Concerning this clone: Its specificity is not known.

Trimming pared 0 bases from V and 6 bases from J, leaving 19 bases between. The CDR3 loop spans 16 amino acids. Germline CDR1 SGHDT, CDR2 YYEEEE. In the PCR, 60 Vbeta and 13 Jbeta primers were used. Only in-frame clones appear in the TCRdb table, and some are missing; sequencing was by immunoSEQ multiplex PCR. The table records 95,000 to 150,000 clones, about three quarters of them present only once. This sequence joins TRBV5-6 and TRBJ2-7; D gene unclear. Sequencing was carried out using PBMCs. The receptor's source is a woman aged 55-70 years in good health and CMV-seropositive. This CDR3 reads CASSLDRVTLFGEQYF. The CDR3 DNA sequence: TGTGCCAGCAGCTTGGATCGGGTTACCCTGTTCGGCGAGCAGTACTTC.